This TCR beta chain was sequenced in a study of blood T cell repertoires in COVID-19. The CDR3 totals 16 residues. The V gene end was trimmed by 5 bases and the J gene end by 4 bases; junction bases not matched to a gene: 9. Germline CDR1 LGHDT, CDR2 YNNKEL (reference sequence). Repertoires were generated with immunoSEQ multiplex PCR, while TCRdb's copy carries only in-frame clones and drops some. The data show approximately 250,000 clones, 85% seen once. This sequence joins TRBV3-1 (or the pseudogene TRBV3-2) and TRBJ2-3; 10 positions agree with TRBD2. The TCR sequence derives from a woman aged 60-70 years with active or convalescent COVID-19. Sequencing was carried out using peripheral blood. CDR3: CASSNPGLAPADTQYF. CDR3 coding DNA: TGTGCCAGCAGCAACCCGGGACTAGCGCCCGCAGATACGCAGTATTTT.